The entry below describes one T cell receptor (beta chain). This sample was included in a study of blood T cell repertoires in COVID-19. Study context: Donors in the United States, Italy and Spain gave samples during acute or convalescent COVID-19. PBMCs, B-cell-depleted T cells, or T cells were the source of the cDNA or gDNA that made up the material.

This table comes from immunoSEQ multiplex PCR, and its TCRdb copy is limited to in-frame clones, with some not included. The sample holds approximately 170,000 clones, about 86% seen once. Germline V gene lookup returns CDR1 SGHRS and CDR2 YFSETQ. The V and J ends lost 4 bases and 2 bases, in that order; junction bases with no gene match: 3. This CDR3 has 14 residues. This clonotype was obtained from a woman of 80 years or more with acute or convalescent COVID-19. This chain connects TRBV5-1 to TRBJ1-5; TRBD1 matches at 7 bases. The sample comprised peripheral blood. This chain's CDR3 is CASSQDRGNQPQHF. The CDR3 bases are TGCGCCAGCAGCCAAGACAGGGGCAATCAGCCCCAGCATTTT.